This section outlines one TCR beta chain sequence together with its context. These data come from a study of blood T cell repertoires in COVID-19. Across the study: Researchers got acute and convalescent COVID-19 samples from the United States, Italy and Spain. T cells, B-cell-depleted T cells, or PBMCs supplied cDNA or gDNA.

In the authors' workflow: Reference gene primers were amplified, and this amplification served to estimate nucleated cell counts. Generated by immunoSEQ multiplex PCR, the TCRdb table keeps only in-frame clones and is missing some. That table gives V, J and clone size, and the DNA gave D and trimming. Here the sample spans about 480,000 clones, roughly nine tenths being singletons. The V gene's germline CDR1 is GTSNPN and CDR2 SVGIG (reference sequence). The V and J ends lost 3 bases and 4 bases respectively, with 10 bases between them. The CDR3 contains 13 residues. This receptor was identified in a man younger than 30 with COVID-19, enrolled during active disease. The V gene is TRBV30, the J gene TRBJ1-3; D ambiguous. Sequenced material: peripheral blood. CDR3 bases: TGTGCCTGGAGCGGTAGTATCGGAAACACCATATATTTT. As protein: CAWSGSIGNTIYF.